What follows describes a single TCR beta chain. Its antigen is currently unknown. This CDR3 is also generated by other DNA sequences in the sample. This sample stems from a study of shared clonotypes between healthy human individuals. Study-wide results and limits: The genetic and exposure-history diversity represented was limited by few donors.

Clones were sequenced by immunoSEQ multiplex PCR, and TCRdb holds only the in-frame ones, with some missing. Among some 2.1 million clones listed, less than 95% were seen once. The naive CD8 subset, CD45RO-negative cells positively selected for CCR7, excluded terminally differentiated effector memory CD45RA+ cells. The sequence came from a man younger than 35 in good health. What was sequenced was naive CD8+ T cells sorted from blood.

This CDR3 reads CASSLGGTNEKLFF. The CDR3, as DNA: TGTGCCAGCAGCTTAGGGGGCACTAATGAAAAACTGTTTTTT. This chain uses TRBV7-9 with TRBJ1-4; tentative D call: TRBD1 (5 bases). V lost 1 base, J lost 2 bases, and 5 bases lay in between. The CDR3 totals 14 residues. CDR1 and CDR2 (germline): SEHNR, FQNEAQ (reference sequence).